Here is one T cell receptor beta chain with its context. The antigen this receptor binds is unknown. Base qualities are not recorded, but no much larger clone differs from it by a single base. Sequencing of the TRB variable region was done with the immunoSEQ hsTCRB v3.0 assay at survey level resolution. A depth of about 35,000-50,000 T-cell genomes per sample was targeted for TRB sequencing. TRB libraries were pooled and sequenced on an Illumina MiSeq using a v3 150-cycle kit. Regarding the original processing steps: Repertoire analysis ran in R within a reproducible Nextflow workflow covering QC, data transformation and analysis. LymphoSeq2, an R package for exploring AIRR-Seq data, was used to implement the custom analyses. A few samples that yielded fewer than 5000 total TRB sequences were excluded, so that around 190 HIV repertoires were analyzed. Among the 188 retained HIV repertoires, approximately 57 were collected before ART initiation and about 130 were collected after ART initiation. Repertoires were downsampled to 5000 TRB nucleotide sequences, and summary statistics were averaged over 100 downsampling iterations. TRB sequences were retained for analysis only if CDR3 regions of at least seven amino acids were present. Diversity was measured with a Shannon entropy-derived clonality score and the Gini coefficient. Repertoire networks linked the top 5000 CDR3 amino acid sequences whenever two sequences differed by an edit distance of one. For TRB CDR3 amino acid sequences, GLIPH2 was used to predict antigen specificity groups and MHC restriction. To flag known CMV, EBV, HIV or tissue antigen associations, CDR3 amino acid sequences were matched against VDJdb and McPAS-TCR. Pre-ART, post-ART and control groups were compared with Wilcoxon signed-rank tests and Holm-Bonferroni correction. TCRdb's version of the immuneACCESS table is confined to in-frame rearrangements and falls short of the full clone set. An unresolved V gene accounts for under half of the shortfall where checked; the remainder is of unknown origin. The DNA gave D and trimming, while V, J and clone size come from that table. The sample table shows some 22,000 clones, and 75% to 90% are seen once. Roughly a quarter of the sample is taken by the ten largest.

The entry originates in a study of long-term antiretroviral therapy in people with HIV (dated by TCRdb to 2022 to 2024). In terms of the full investigation: The earliest samples were collected roughly a decade before the 2015 WHO recommendation for immediate ART, at a time when ART was usually postponed until CD4 counts fell. A retrospective serial study tested whether changes in peripheral blood TRB repertoire composition and diversity were associated with ART initiation and durable HIV suppression. Test extractions of a monoclonal T-cell line alongside 33 polyclonal samples showed no cross-contamination during QIAcube processing. Of the roughly 30 participants with HIV, ten to eleven were female. From 25 to 30 adults with confirmed HIV infection, the cohort provided 150 to 200 cryopreserved PBMC samples, gathered serially across a mean of about six years (range 1-12). General study outcomes and caveats: Compared with controls, HIV repertoires had narrower CDR3 length ranges, and the network structure pointed to an antigen-experienced repertoire that shifted only slightly toward naive after ART. The samples span the years 2004 to 2017, and the ART regimens used may be less effective than current regimens. Unsorted PBMC were profiled instead of sorted CD4+ and CD8+ T cells because pre-ART samples had limited cell numbers. ART initiation was associated with a significant increase in TRB diversity, but diversity stayed significantly below transplant donor controls even after long-term ART. Inferences about post-ART repertoire changes are limited because no data were available on ART adherence, viral resistance or therapy changes. Because PBMC availability was limited, only the TCR beta chain was sequenced, with no alpha chain pairing. At every time point, the repertoire was dominated by expanded TRB clones first identified before ART initiation, although this dominance fluctuated and, in many PLHIV, declined after ART.

Spanning cysteine to phenylalanine, the CDR3 consists of 13 amino acids. Of the read, only the CDR3 DNA is kept; its 39 bases are in frame from base 1. V lost 3 bases and J lost 4 bases; the stretch between them is 7 bases long. From a lookup of the germline V gene, CDR1 and CDR2 are SGHRS and YFSETQ. Participants were included only if at least one PBMC sample before ART initiation and at least two post-ART samples were available. Treatment was received in the United States of America by all participants with HIV. Cryopreserved samples of about 1-10 million PBMC were thawed and washed before DNA extraction. At the time of the earliest PBMC sample, participants with HIV were aged between roughly 20 and 54 years. PBMC samples from each participant spanned 1-4 timepoints before ART initiation and 2-8 timepoints after ART initiation, with a median of 7 samples. Serial HIV viral load, CD4+ T-cell count, ART history and demographic data were obtained for every participant. A Qiagen kit on a QIAcube was used to extract genomic DNA from unsorted PBMC, with samples processed in batches of 12.

The sequence joins TRBV5-1 to TRBJ2-2, with the D gene call left open. The material was unsorted PBMCs, obtained 0.4 years after starting antiretroviral therapy. This receptor was taken from a man aged 50 to 60 with HIV. The CDR3 protein is CASSSQATGELFF. The DNA is TGCGCCAGCAGCTCCCAGGCCACCGGGGAGCTGTTTTTT.